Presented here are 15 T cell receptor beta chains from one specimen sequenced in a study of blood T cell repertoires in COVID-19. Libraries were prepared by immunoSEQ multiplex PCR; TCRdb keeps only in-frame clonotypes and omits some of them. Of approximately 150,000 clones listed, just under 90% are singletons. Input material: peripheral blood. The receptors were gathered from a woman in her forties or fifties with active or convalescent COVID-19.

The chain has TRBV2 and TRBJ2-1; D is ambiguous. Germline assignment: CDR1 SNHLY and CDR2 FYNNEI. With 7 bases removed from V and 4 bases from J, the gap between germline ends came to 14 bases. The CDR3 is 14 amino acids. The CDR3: CASIVYPGYNEQFF. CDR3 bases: TGTGCCAGCATAGTGTACCCAGGTTACAATGAGCAGTTCTTC.

CDR3 coding DNA: TGTGCCAGTAGTCTCCGGGAGCTGGATCCCTATGGCTACACCTTC. Protein: CASSLRELDPYGYTF. This chain uses TRBV19 with TRBJ1-2; no definite D call. The V gene's germline CDR1 is LNHDA and CDR2 SQIVND (reference sequence). Between the trimmed V and J ends, which lost 5 bases and 4 bases, there was a span of 17 bases. This CDR3 region has 15 residues. The full variable domain, with the rest looked up from reference TRBV19 and TRBJ1-2, is DGGITQSPKYLFRKEGQNVTLSCEQNLNHDAMYWYRQDPGQGLRLIYYSQIVNDFQKGDIAEGYSVSREKKESFPLTVTSAQKNPTAFYLCASSLRELDPYGYTFGSGTRLTVV.

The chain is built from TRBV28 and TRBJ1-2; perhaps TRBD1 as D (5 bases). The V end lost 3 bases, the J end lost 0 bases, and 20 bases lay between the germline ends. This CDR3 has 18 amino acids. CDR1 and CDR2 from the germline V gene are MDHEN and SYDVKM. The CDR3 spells CASSFNQRLRGTNYGYTF. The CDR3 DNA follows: TGTGCCAGCAGTTTTAACCAACGTCTAAGGGGAACTAACTATGGCTACACCTTC.

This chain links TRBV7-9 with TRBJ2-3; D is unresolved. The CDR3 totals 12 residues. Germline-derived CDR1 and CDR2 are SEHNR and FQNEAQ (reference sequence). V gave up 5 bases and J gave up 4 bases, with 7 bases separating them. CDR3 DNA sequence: TGTGCCAGCAGCCCTATGGCAGATACGCAGTATTTT. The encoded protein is CASSPMADTQYF.

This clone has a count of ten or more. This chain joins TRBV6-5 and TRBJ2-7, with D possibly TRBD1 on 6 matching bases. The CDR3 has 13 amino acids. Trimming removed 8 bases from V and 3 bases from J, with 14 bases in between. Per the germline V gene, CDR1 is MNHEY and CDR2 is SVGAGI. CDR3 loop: CASSKNRDYEQYF. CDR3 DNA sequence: TGTGCCAGCTCCAAGAACAGGGACTACGAGCAGTACTTC.

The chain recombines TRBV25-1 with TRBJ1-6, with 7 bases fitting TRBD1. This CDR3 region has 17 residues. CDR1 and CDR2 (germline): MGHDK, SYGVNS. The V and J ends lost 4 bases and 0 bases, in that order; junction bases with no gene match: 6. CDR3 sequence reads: CASSGDRPSSYNSPLHF. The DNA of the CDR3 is TGTGCCAGCAGTGGGGACAGACCCAGCTCCTATAATTCACCCCTCCACTTT.

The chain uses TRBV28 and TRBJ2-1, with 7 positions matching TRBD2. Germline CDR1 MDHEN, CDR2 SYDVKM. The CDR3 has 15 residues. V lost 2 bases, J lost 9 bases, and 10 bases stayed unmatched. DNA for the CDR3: TGTGCCAGCAGTTTAGAGGGAGGGCCTAAGCTTGAGCAGTTCTTC. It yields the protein CASSLEGGPKLEQFF.

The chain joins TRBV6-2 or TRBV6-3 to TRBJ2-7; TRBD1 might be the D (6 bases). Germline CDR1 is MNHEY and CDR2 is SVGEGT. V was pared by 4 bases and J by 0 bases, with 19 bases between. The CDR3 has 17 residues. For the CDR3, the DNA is TGTGCCAGCAGTTTCCCGTTCGGACAGCTTAGCTCCTACGAGCAGTACTTC. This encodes CASSFPFGQLSSYEQYF.

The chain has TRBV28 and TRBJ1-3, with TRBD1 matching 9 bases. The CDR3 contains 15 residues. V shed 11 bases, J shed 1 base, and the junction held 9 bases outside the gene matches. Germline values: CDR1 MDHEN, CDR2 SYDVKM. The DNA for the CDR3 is TGTGCCGGGGGAAGCGGGACAGGGTCTGGAAACACCATATATTTT. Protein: CAGGSGTGSGNTIYF.

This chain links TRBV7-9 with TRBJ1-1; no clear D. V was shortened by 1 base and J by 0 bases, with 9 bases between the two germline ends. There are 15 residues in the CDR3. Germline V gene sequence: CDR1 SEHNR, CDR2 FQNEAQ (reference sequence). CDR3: CASSLVQSMNTEAFF. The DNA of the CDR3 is TGTGCCAGCAGCTTAGTCCAGTCCATGAACACTGAAGCTTTCTTT.

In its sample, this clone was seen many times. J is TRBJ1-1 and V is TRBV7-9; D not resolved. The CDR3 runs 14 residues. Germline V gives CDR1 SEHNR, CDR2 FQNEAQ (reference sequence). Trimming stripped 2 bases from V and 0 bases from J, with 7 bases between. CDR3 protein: CASSLMALNTEAFF. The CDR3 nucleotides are TGTGCCAGCAGCTTAATGGCTCTGAACACTGAAGCTTTCTTT.

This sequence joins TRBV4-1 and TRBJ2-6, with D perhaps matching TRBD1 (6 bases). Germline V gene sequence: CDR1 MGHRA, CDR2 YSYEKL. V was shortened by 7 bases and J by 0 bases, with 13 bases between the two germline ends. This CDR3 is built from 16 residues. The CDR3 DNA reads TGCGCCAGCAAACGGGACAAGAGCTCTGGGGCCAACGTCCTGACTTTC. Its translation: CASKRDKSSGANVLTF.

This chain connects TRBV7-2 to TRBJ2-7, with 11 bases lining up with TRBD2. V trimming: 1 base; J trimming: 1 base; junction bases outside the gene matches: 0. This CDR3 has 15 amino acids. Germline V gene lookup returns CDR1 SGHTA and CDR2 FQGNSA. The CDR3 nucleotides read TGTGCCAGCAGCTTAGTAGCGGGAGGGTCCTACGAGCAGTACTTC. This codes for CASSLVAGGSYEQYF.

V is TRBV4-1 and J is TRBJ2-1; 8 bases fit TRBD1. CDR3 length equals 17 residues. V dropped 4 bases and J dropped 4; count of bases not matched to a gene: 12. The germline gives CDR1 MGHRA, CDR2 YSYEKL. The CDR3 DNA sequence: TGCGCCAGCAGCCGGACCCCCGGGACAGGAGATTACAATGAGCAGTTCTTC. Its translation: CASSRTPGTGDYNEQFF.

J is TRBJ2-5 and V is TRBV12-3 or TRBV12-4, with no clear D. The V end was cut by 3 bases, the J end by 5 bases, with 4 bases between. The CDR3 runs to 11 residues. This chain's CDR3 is CASSLQETQYF. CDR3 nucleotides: TGTGCCAGCAGTTTGCAGGAGACCCAGTACTTC.